The 32 T cell receptor beta chains in this list originate from one sample, sequenced in a study of blood T cell repertoires in COVID-19. Clones were sequenced by immunoSEQ multiplex PCR, and TCRdb holds only the in-frame ones, with some missing. The repertoire has about 140,000 clones, about nine tenths of them found once; the top ten carry roughly 11%. Sequencing used peripheral blood. These receptors were collected from a woman of 80 years or more with acute or convalescent COVID-19.

The chain carries TRBV30 and TRBJ2-2; D is uncertain. The CDR3 totals 12 residues. The ends were cut back, 5 bases at V and 5 bases at J, with 9 bases in the middle. Germline V gene lookup returns CDR1 GTSNPN and CDR2 SVGIG (reference sequence). The CDR3 loop reads CAWSTPTGELFF. The CDR3, as DNA: TGTGCCTGGTCGACTCCGACCGGGGAGCTGTTTTTT.

The V gene is TRBV5-1, the J gene TRBJ2-4; TRBD2 is a possible D gene (7 bases). V was shortened by 2 bases and J by 8 bases, with 11 bases between the two germline ends. CDR3 length: 13 residues. Germline lookup yields CDR1 SGHRS and CDR2 YFSETQ. The CDR3, as DNA: TGCGCCAGCAGCTTCCGGGGGGCTGACATTCAGTACTTC. Its protein is CASSFRGADIQYF. Combining the CDR3 with reference TRBV5-1 and TRBJ2-4 gives the whole variable domain KAGVTQTPRYLIKTRGQQVTLSCSPISGHRSVSWYQQTPGQGLQFLFEYFSETQRNKGNFPGRFSGRQFSNSRSEMNVSTLELGDSALYLCASSFRGADIQYFGAGTRLSVL.

The J gene is TRBJ2-1, the V gene TRBV7-3, with 13 bases identical to TRBD2. Looked up from germline, CDR1 is SGHTA and CDR2 is FQGTGA. The ends lost 5 bases at V and 9 bases at J; junction bases unmatched: 4. The CDR3 runs 14 residues. The CDR3: CASSPGTSGAEQFF. The CDR3 nucleotides are TGTGCCAGCAGCCCCGGGACTAGCGGGGCTGAGCAGTTCTTC.

The chain is built from TRBV27 and TRBJ1-5, with TRBD1 matching 9 bases. CDR3 length: 16 residues. Looked up from germline, CDR1 is MNHEY and CDR2 is SMNVEV (reference sequence). The ends lost 1 base at V and 4 bases at J; junction bases unmatched: 5. The DNA of the CDR3 is TGTGCCAGCAGTTTATTGGGACAGGGTCGAAATCAGCCCCAGCATTTT. Its protein product is CASSLLGQGRNQPQHF.

The chain has TRBV9 and TRBJ1-2; no definite D call. This CDR3 comprises 15 residues. Germline lookup yields CDR1 SGDLS and CDR2 YYNGEE. Trimming pared 3 bases from V and 1 base from J, leaving 13 bases between. The CDR3 sequence is CASSASGRINYGYTF. In DNA, the CDR3 is TGTGCCAGCAGCGCGAGCGGGAGGATTAACTATGGCTACACCTTC.

The chain couples TRBV30 to TRBJ1-2; 9 nucleotides agree with TRBD1. In germline, CDR1 is GTSNPN, CDR2 SVGIG (reference sequence). V lost 5 bases to trimming and J lost 4 bases; unmatched junction nucleotides: 5. The CDR3 is 13 residues long. Here the CDR3 DNA reads TGTGCCTGGGAGACAGGGGGAGGCTATGGCTACACCTTC. Translating gives CAWETGGGYGYTF.

The genes are TRBV6-2 or TRBV6-3 and TRBJ2-7; tentative D call: TRBD2 (5 bases). From germline, CDR1 is MNHEY and CDR2 SVGEGT. There are 13 residues in the CDR3. Deletions cut 6 bases from V and 7 bases from J, with 16 bases between. In nucleotides, the CDR3 is TGTGCCAGCAGCCCCAGACTACCGTGGGAGCAGTACTTC. The encoded protein is CASSPRLPWEQYF.

The rearrangement joins TRBV18 to TRBJ1-3, with 8 bases identical to TRBD1. Germline V CDR1 and CDR2: KGHSH, LQKENI. Trimming removed 3 bases from V and 6 bases from J; junction bases left unmatched: 13. CDR3 size: 17 residues. CDR3 residues: CASSPLQVRQGINTIYF. CDR3 DNA: TGTGCCAGCTCACCGCTTCAAGTCCGACAGGGGATAAACACCATATATTTT.

The chain combines TRBV2 with TRBJ1-2; D is possibly TRBD1 (5 bases). The V end lost 7 bases, the J end lost 1 base, and 16 bases lay between the germline ends. The germline CDR1 and CDR2 sequences are SNHLY and FYNNEI. The CDR3 runs 15 residues. CDR3 in DNA: TGTGCCAGCAAGGCAGATGGGGCAAATAACTATGGCTACACCTTC. Translation gives CASKADGANNYGYTF.

This rearrangement joins TRBV5-1 to TRBJ1-1; D not resolved. The germline V gene has CDR1 SGHRS and CDR2 YFSETQ. V was clipped by 0 bases and J by 0 bases, with 9 bases between them. The CDR3 runs 15 residues. As DNA, the CDR3 is TGCGCCAGCAGCTTGGGAGGAGGGCTGAACACTGAAGCTTTCTTT. Protein: CASSLGGGLNTEAFF.

The rearrangement joins TRBV6-1 to TRBJ1-4; D not resolved. The CDR3 sequence is 15 residues long. V was pared by 1 base and J by 8 bases, with 14 bases between. Germline CDR1 is MNHNS and CDR2 is SASEGT. The CDR3 DNA sequence: TGTGCCAGCAGTGAAGGGGTCCGGAGAGGGGAAAAACTGTTTTTT. This encodes CASSEGVRRGEKLFF.

The V and J genes are TRBV7-2 and TRBJ2-5, with 8 nucleotides matching TRBD2. The germline V gene encodes CDR1 SGHTA and CDR2 FQGNSA. Trimming at V came to 3 bases and at J to 3 bases, leaving 9 bases not matched to a gene. The CDR3 is 16 residues long. CDR3 protein: CASSLGLAGLKETQYF. CDR3 DNA sequence: TGTGCCAGCAGCTTGGGGCTAGCGGGCCTAAAAGAGACCCAGTACTTC.

The chain has TRBV9 and TRBJ1-2; TRBD1 aligns across 9 bases. V was clipped by 3 bases and J by 6 bases; unmatched bases: 15. The CDR3 consists of 17 residues. Germline values: CDR1 SGDLS, CDR2 YYNGEE. CDR3 in amino acids: CASSAPYMGTGRDGYTF. The CDR3 DNA sequence: TGTGCCAGCAGCGCCCCTTACATGGGGACAGGGCGGGATGGCTACACCTTC. The full variable domain, in which reference TRBV9 and TRBJ1-2 provide the parts outside the CDR3, is DSGVTQTPKHLITATGQRVTLRCSPRSGDLSVYWYQQSLDQGLQFLIQYYNGEERAKGNILERFSAQQFPDLHSELNLSSLELGDSALYFCASSAPYMGTGRDGYTFGSGTRLTVV.

The chain has TRBV6-5 and TRBJ1-2; D remains unclear. The V gene's germline CDR1 is MNHEY and CDR2 SVGAGI. This CDR3 has 14 amino acids. The V gene lost 2 bases and the J gene lost 8 bases, with 15 bases spanning the gap. The chain's CDR3 is CASSYQRASRGYTF. CDR3 sequence (DNA): TGTGCCAGCAGTTACCAAAGAGCCTCGAGAGGCTACACCTTC.

V and J are TRBV6-5 and TRBJ1-1, with a possible D match to TRBD1 (5 bases). Germline CDR1 reads MNHEY; CDR2 reads SVGAGI. The CDR3 loop spans 15 amino acids. With 0 bases removed from V and 4 bases from J, the gap between germline ends came to 12 bases. The CDR3 reads CASSYSGRLSTEAFF. CDR3 nucleotides: TGTGCCAGCAGTTACTCGGGGCGATTGTCCACTGAAGCTTTCTTT.

This clone was observed once. The chain combines TRBV3-1 (or the pseudogene TRBV3-2) with TRBJ2-4; TRBD2 agrees at 13 bases. J lost 0 bases, V lost 1 base, and 3 bases had no gene match. Germline-derived CDR1 and CDR2 are LGHDT and YNNKEL (reference sequence). CDR3 length: 18 residues. CDR3 in DNA: TGTGCCAGCAGCCAAGGACTAGCGGGGGGACTAGCCAAAAACATTCAGTACTTC. It encodes CASSQGLAGGLAKNIQYF.

A word on this clone: Other DNA variants within this sample encode the same CDR3. This chain links TRBV18 with TRBJ1-6; TRBD1 matches at 10 bases. With V trimmed by 3 bases and J by 8 bases, 4 bases remained unmatched. This CDR3 contains 15 residues. From germline, CDR1 is KGHSH and CDR2 LQKENI. The CDR3 bases are TGTGCCAGCTCACCCCGACAGGGGGCAGATTCACCCCTCCACTTT. Protein product: CASSPRQGADSPLHF.

V gene TRBV30 combines with J gene TRBJ1-1; tentative D call: TRBD1 (5 bases). The V gene lost 2 bases and the J gene lost 1 base, with 17 bases spanning the gap. Germline assignment: CDR1 GTSNPN and CDR2 SVGIG (reference sequence). This CDR3 has 16 amino acids. CDR3 DNA: TGTGCCTGGAGTCGGATTCTGGGGAGGGGGAACACTGAAGCTTTCTTT. Residues: CAWSRILGRGNTEAFF.

The chain uses TRBV30 and TRBJ1-2; possibly TRBD1 for D (6 bases). V shed 0 bases and J shed 5 bases, with 10 bases lying between them. The CDR3 is 13 residues long. Per the germline V gene, CDR1 is GTSNPN and CDR2 is SVGIG (reference sequence). CDR3 coding DNA: TGTGCCTGGAGTGTTGGACAGCAGTATGGCTACACCTTC. It yields the protein CAWSVGQQYGYTF.

The chain links TRBV9 to TRBJ1-6, with 8 bases identical to TRBD1. CDR1 is SGDLS, CDR2 YYNGEE, per germline. CDR3 size: 14 residues. The V and J ends lost 4 bases and 7 bases, in that order; junction bases with no gene match: 4. DNA for the CDR3: TGTGCCAGCAGCAGACAGGGGTACAATTCACCCCTCCACTTT. It specifies CASSRQGYNSPLHF.

The rearrangement joins TRBV6-1 to TRBJ1-2; D possibly corresponds to TRBD1 (5 bases). CDR1 and CDR2 (germline): MNHNS, SASEGT. V lost 3 bases and J lost 3, with 8 bases in between. The CDR3 is 13 residues long. CDR3 in amino acids: CASSDRVDYGYTF. CDR3 bases: TGTGCCAGCAGTGACAGGGTTGACTATGGCTACACCTTC.

The chain carries TRBV9 and TRBJ1-6; no clear D. This CDR3 is built from 12 residues. Trimming removed 1 base from V and 7 bases from J, with 3 bases in between. In germline, CDR1 is SGDLS, CDR2 YYNGEE. The CDR3 nucleotides read TGTGCCAGCAGCGTACTCAATTCACCCCTCCACTTT. Its translation: CASSVLNSPLHF.

The chain combines TRBV19 with TRBJ2-7, with 11 positions matching TRBD2. The CDR3 spans 15 residues. Germline-derived CDR1 and CDR2 are LNHDA and SQIVND (reference sequence). The trim removed 2 bases at V and 2 bases at J, leaving 2 bases unmatched. The CDR3 region is CASSILAGGTYEQYF. CDR3 sequence (DNA): TGTGCCAGTAGTATACTAGCGGGGGGAACCTACGAGCAGTACTTC.

The count of this clone is one. V is TRBV5-6 and J is TRBJ2-7, with a possible D match to TRBD2 (6 bases). This CDR3 contains 15 residues. Germline V gene sequence: CDR1 SGHDT, CDR2 YYEEEE. Trimming cost V 0 bases and J 6 bases, with 16 bases left between them. The CDR3 DNA reads as TGTGCCAGCAGCTTGGGGACGAGGGACGGGGGCGAGCAGTACTTC. As protein: CASSLGTRDGGEQYF.

The chain joins TRBV7-3 to TRBJ2-1, with D possibly being TRBD2 (6 bases). Trimming removed 1 base at V and 3 bases at J, with 10 bases between. Germline V CDR1 and CDR2: SGHTA, FQGTGA. The CDR3 covers 15 residues. In DNA form, the CDR3 reads TGTGCCAGCAGCTTAATGGCGGGGAGCTACAATGAGCAGTTCTTC. Its translation: CASSLMAGSYNEQFF.

V is TRBV6-4 and J is TRBJ2-3, with no clear D. The CDR3 covers 14 residues. Germline assignment: CDR1 MRHNA and CDR2 SNTAGT. The germline V and J ends were trimmed by 7 bases and 0 bases, with 11 bases remaining between them. The CDR3 DNA sequence: TGTGCCAGCAAGGTTAGCTCTAGCACAGATACGCAGTATTTT. It yields the protein CASKVSSSTDTQYF.

The V gene is TRBV7-8, the J gene TRBJ1-5; TRBD1 is a possible D gene (5 bases). V lost 5 bases and J lost 1, with 15 bases in between. This CDR3 is built from 16 residues. CDR1 and CDR2 (germline): SGHVS, FQNEAQ. The CDR3 here is CASSPRGGDSNQPQHF. CDR3 DNA: TGTGCCAGCAGCCCTAGGGGCGGGGACAGCAATCAGCCCCAGCATTTT.

CDR3 in DNA: TGTGCCAGCAGTCCACAGGGGAGTGAGCAGTTCTTC. Translation gives CASSPQGSEQFF. V gene TRBV2 combines with J gene TRBJ2-1, with 7 nucleotides matching TRBD1. The V gene end was trimmed by 5 bases and the J gene end by 9 bases; junction bases not matched to a gene: 4. Germline CDR1 reads SNHLY; CDR2 reads FYNNEI. The CDR3 contains 12 residues.

The chain joins TRBV18 to TRBJ2-5; D uncertain. The CDR3 length is 14 residues. CDR1 is KGHSH and CDR2 is LQKENI in the germline V gene. Trimming took off 2 bases at V and 1 base at J, with 8 bases between the two ends. CDR3 in DNA: TGTGCCAGCTCACCAGTCACGGTCCAAGAGACCCAGTACTTC. This codes for CASSPVTVQETQYF.

The chain employs TRBV6-5 and TRBJ1-5; 8 bases match TRBD1. Losses at the gene ends were 5 bases for V and 4 bases for J; bases not matched to a gene: 4. From germline, CDR1 is MNHEY and CDR2 SVGAGI. This CDR3 is built from 14 residues. This chain's CDR3 is CASSLDRENQPQHF. CDR3 DNA sequence: TGTGCCAGCAGTCTGGACAGGGAGAATCAGCCCCAGCATTTT.

The chain recombines TRBV9 with TRBJ2-3; 10 bases align to TRBD2. This CDR3 is built from 15 residues. The ends lost 2 bases at V and 4 bases at J; junction bases unmatched: 4. The germline CDR1 and CDR2 sequences are SGDLS and YYNGEE. Here the CDR3 DNA reads TGTGCCAGCAGCGTCGGACTAGCGGTCGCAGATACGCAGTATTTT. It is translated as CASSVGLAVADTQYF.

The V gene is TRBV15, the J gene TRBJ2-2, with D perhaps matching TRBD1 (5 bases). V lost 7 bases to trimming and J lost 5 bases, with 17 bases between them. Germline CDR1 is LNHNV and CDR2 is YYDKDF (reference sequence). This CDR3 is 15 amino acids long. This chain's CDR3 is CATTPGQGLTGELFF. The CDR3 DNA reads TGTGCCACCACCCCAGGGCAGGGATTGACCGGGGAGCTGTTTTTT.